Listed here are 29 T cell receptor beta chains from one sample, sequenced in a study of technical replicates of blood from four donors (dated by TCRdb to about 2017). Receptor libraries were prepared by the immunoSEQ multiplex PCR assay. The table comes from immuneACCESS by way of TCRdb, which keeps in-frame sequences with V and J called. Part of the clones is missing from these tables; in studies checked, under half for an unresolved V gene and the rest for unknown reasons. A total of some 68,000 clones appear in this sample, roughly 92% of them only once. The ten largest clones represent approximately 0.4% of the sample. Sequencing was done on a sample of T cells isolated from PBMCs. These receptors all stem from a human donor in good health.

This clone was picked up a small number of times. The V call is TRBV9, the J call TRBJ1-1; weak D call: TRBD1 (6 bases). The CDR3 sequence is 14 residues long. V gave up 3 bases and J gave up 6 bases, with 15 bases separating them. Germline CDR1 is SGDLS and CDR2 is YYNGEE. The CDR3 loop reads CASSGRGGEAEAFF. DNA of the CDR3: TGTGCCAGCAGCGGGCGGGGGGGCGAAGCTGAAGCTTTCTTT.

The chain combines TRBV7-6 with TRBJ1-2; D is unresolved. CDR3 length: 12 amino acids. Germline CDR1 SGHVS, CDR2 FNYEAQ. V was shortened by 5 bases and J by 2 bases, with 6 bases between the two germline ends. The CDR3 reads CASSPGNYGYTF. CDR3 bases: TGTGCCAGCAGCCCCGGGAACTATGGCTACACCTTC. Full variable domain (outside the CDR3, taken from reference TRBV7-6 and TRBJ1-2): GAGVSQSPRYKVTKRGQDVALRCDPISGHVSLYWYRQALGQGPEFLTYFNYEAQQDKSGLPNDRFSAERPEGSISTLTIQRTEQRDSAMYRCASSPGNYGYTFGSGTRLTVV.

This chain's CDR3 is CASSVQGGGYTF. The CDR3 bases are TGTGCCAGCAGTGTGCAGGGAGGCGGCTACACCTTC. The chain uses TRBV27 and TRBJ1-2; weak D call: TRBD1 (5 bases). V lost 5 bases and J 8 bases, leaving 12 bases between the germline ends. Germline values: CDR1 MNHEY, CDR2 SMNVEV (reference sequence). CDR3 length: 12 amino acids.

The rearrangement links TRBV5-8 to TRBJ2-2; 7 bases match TRBD1. The germline V gene encodes CDR1 SGHTS and CDR2 YDEGEE. This CDR3 is built from 17 residues. The J segment lost 1 base and the V segment lost 4 bases, leaving 10 bases of the junction unmatched. CDR3 region: CASSRQTGLGNTGELFF. The CDR3 DNA reads as TGTGCCAGCAGCCGCCAGACAGGGCTCGGGAACACCGGGGAGCTGTTTTTT.

CDR3 sequence: CASSYTILSGANVLTF. The CDR3 DNA follows: TGCGCCAGCAGTTATACCATACTCTCTGGGGCCAACGTCCTGACTTTC. This chain joins TRBV5-1 and TRBJ2-6; D gene unclear. This CDR3 region has 16 residues. Germline-derived CDR1 and CDR2 are SGHRS and YFSETQ. V lost 5 bases, J lost 0 bases, and 12 bases lay in between.

This chain links TRBV5-5 with TRBJ2-1; 13 nucleotides line up with TRBD2. Germline trimming cut 4 bases from V and 9 bases from J; bases unmatched to any gene: 7. Germline lookup yields CDR1 SGHKS and CDR2 YYEKEE (reference sequence). The CDR3 consists of 15 residues. This CDR3 is CASSLGLAGESEQFF. The CDR3 coding sequence is TGTGCCAGCAGCCTCGGACTAGCGGGAGAGAGTGAGCAGTTCTTC.

The CDR3: CASRDRDRDHEQFF. Written as DNA, the CDR3 is TGTGCCAGCAGGGACCGGGACAGGGACCATGAGCAGTTCTTC. The rearrangement uses TRBV6-1 and TRBJ2-1, with 9 bases lining up with TRBD1. V lost 6 bases and J lost 8; bases outside the gene matches: 8. CDR1 MNHNS and CDR2 SASEGT come from the germline V gene. The CDR3 length is 14 residues.

A few counts support this clone. This chain joins TRBV7-3 and TRBJ1-1; TRBD1 might be the D (6 bases). The ends were cut back, 4 bases at V and 5 bases at J, with 14 bases in the middle. The V gene's germline CDR1 is SGHTA and CDR2 FQGTGA. The CDR3 has 14 amino acids. In nucleotides, the CDR3 is TGTGCCAGCAGCTCCGGACAGACCTCTACTGAAGCTTTCTTT. Residues: CASSSGQTSTEAFF.

This sequence joins TRBV28 and TRBJ2-7; 9 bases map to TRBD2. CDR1 and CDR2 (germline): MDHEN, SYDVKM. The V segment lost 6 bases and the J segment 6 bases; nucleotides outside the gene matches: 9. The CDR3 is 14 residues long. Written as DNA, the CDR3 is TGTGCCAGCAGGTTGAGAGGCGGGAGGGTCGAGCAGTACTTC. This sequence encodes CASRLRGGRVEQYF.

The CDR3: CASSLAPGDEQYF. CDR3 nucleotides: TGTGCCAGCAGCTTGGCCCCGGGGGACGAGCAGTACTTC. The J gene is TRBJ2-7, the V gene TRBV5-5; tentative D call: TRBD2 (6 bases). CDR1 SGHKS and CDR2 YYEKEE come from the germline V gene (reference sequence). The CDR3 loop spans 13 amino acids. The ends were cut back, 0 bases at V and 5 bases at J, with 9 bases in the middle.

V and J are TRBV28 and TRBJ2-7; the D is unclear. Trimming removed 5 bases at V and 4 bases at J, with 12 bases between. Germline CDR1 is MDHEN and CDR2 is SYDVKM. The CDR3 consists of 13 residues. The CDR3 reads CASSKLNPYEQYF. The DNA of the CDR3 is TGTGCCAGCAGTAAATTAAATCCTTACGAGCAGTACTTC.

The V gene is TRBV29-1, the J gene TRBJ2-2, with TRBD2 matching over 11 bases. CDR3 length: 15 residues. With V trimmed by 6 bases and J by 5 bases, 8 bases remained unmatched. CDR1 is SQVTM, CDR2 ANQGSEA, per germline. The chain's CDR3 is CSVGPLAGGTGELFF. CDR3 nucleotides: TGCAGCGTGGGGCCGCTAGCGGGAGGAACCGGGGAGCTGTTTTTT.

The J gene is TRBJ2-3, the V gene TRBV29-1; TRBD2 agrees at 11 bases. From germline, CDR1 is SQVTM and CDR2 ANQGSEA. CDR3 length: 15 amino acids. The ends lost 7 bases at V and 6 bases at J; junction bases unmatched: 12. CDR3 bases: TGCAGCGCTCACTTGCGACTAGCGGGACTTGATACGCAGTATTTT. It yields the protein CSAHLRLAGLDTQYF.

The chain is built from TRBV2 and TRBJ2-1; 12 nucleotides match TRBD2. The CDR3 extends over 16 amino acids. The V gene's germline CDR1 is SNHLY and CDR2 FYNNEI. The junction had 10 bases not matched to a gene; V was cut back by 6 bases and J by 7 bases. CDR3 residues: CASRELAGGVRNEQFF. The CDR3 DNA reads as TGTGCCAGCAGGGAACTAGCGGGAGGTGTGAGGAATGAGCAGTTCTTC.

This chain uses TRBV6-5 with TRBJ1-3, with D possibly being TRBD1 (5 bases). Between the trimmed V and J ends, which lost 0 bases and 2 bases, there was a span of 8 bases. There are 15 residues in the CDR3. Germline CDR1 reads MNHEY; CDR2 reads SVGAGI. The CDR3 spells CASSYSGGTGNTIYF. The CDR3 nucleotides are TGTGCCAGCAGTTACTCGGGGGGGACTGGAAACACCATATATTTT.

This rearrangement joins TRBV9 to TRBJ2-1, with a possible D match to TRBD1 (5 bases). CDR3 size: 13 residues. With 4 bases removed from V and 5 bases from J, the gap between germline ends came to 10 bases. Germline-derived CDR1 and CDR2 are SGDLS and YYNGEE. The DNA of the CDR3 is TGTGCCAGCAGCCCTTCCAGGGACAATGAGCAGTTCTTC. Encoded protein: CASSPSRDNEQFF. Variable domain in full (rest from reference TRBV9 and TRBJ2-1): DSGVTQTPKHLITATGQRVTLRCSPRSGDLSVYWYQQSLDQGLQFLIQYYNGEERAKGNILERFSAQQFPDLHSELNLSSLELGDSALYFCASSPSRDNEQFFGPGTRLTVL.

The chain employs TRBV6-6 and TRBJ2-7; 7 bases are a match to TRBD1. The germline V gene encodes CDR1 MNHNY and CDR2 SVGAGI (reference sequence). The CDR3 totals 12 residues. The J segment lost 4 bases and the V segment lost 9 bases, leaving 6 bases of the junction unmatched. The CDR3 region is CASADRFYEQYF. Written as DNA, the CDR3 is TGTGCCAGTGCGGACAGGTTTTACGAGCAGTACTTC.

The chain combines TRBV15 with TRBJ2-7; tentatively, D is TRBD1 (6 bases). CDR3 length: 16 amino acids. Germline lookup yields CDR1 LNHNV and CDR2 YYDKDF (reference sequence). The ends were cut back, 4 bases at V and 3 bases at J, with 19 bases in the middle. CDR3 DNA: TGTGCCACCAGCAACAATCCAGGGCAGGGGTACTACGAGCAGTACTTC. This gives the protein CATSNNPGQGYYEQYF.

The chain combines TRBV2 with TRBJ2-5; no reliable D call. Germline assignment: CDR1 SNHLY and CDR2 FYNNEI. CDR3 length: 13 residues. Trimming pared 4 bases from V and 4 bases from J, leaving 10 bases between. The CDR3 bases are TGTGCCAGCAGTGGCAGTAGCCCAGAGACCCAGTACTTC. This encodes CASSGSSPETQYF.

The V and J genes are TRBV19 and TRBJ2-2; 10 bases are a match to TRBD2. Germline V gives CDR1 LNHDA, CDR2 SQIVND (reference sequence). The V gene end was trimmed by 6 bases and the J gene end by 3 bases; junction bases not matched to a gene: 4. The CDR3 consists of 15 residues. The CDR3 region has the DNA TGTGCCAGTAGCAGTAGCGGGAGGTACACCGGGGAGCTGTTTTTT. Translated, it gives CASSSSGRYTGELFF.

The rearrangement uses TRBV27 and TRBJ2-1, with D unresolved. This CDR3 has 14 amino acids. CDR1 and CDR2 (germline): MNHEY, SMNVEV (reference sequence). With 2 bases removed from V and 5 bases from J, the gap between germline ends came to 10 bases. CDR3 amino acids: CASSLSSRHNEQFF. Here the CDR3 DNA reads TGTGCCAGCAGTTTAAGTAGCAGACACAATGAGCAGTTCTTC.

J is TRBJ2-3 and V is TRBV10-3; no clear D gene. CDR3 length equals 11 residues. CDR1 ENHRY and CDR2 SYGVKD come from the germline V gene. V lost 7 bases, J lost 6 bases, and 8 bases lay in between. The CDR3 DNA is TGTGCCATCAAACTTAGCGATACGCAGTATTTT. This encodes CAIKLSDTQYF.

The rearrangement links TRBV6-5 to TRBJ1-2; D is perhaps TRBD1 (6 bases). Per germline, CDR1 MNHEY and CDR2 SVGAGI. Trimming removed 4 bases at V and 1 base at J, with 13 bases between. This CDR3 contains 15 residues. The CDR3 reads CASSWGGGINYGYTF. The CDR3 coding sequence is TGTGCCAGCAGTTGGGGAGGGGGAATTAACTATGGCTACACCTTC.

J is TRBJ2-3 and V is TRBV6-5; 7 bases are shared with TRBD1. This CDR3 comprises 12 residues. The V and J ends lost 4 bases and 11 bases, in that order; junction bases with no gene match: 6. Per germline, CDR1 MNHEY and CDR2 SVGAGI. The CDR3 region has the DNA TGTGCCAGCAGTTCGACAGGGAACGTGCAGTATTTT. Its protein is CASSSTGNVQYF.

This clone was detected only a few times. The chain combines TRBV12-5 with TRBJ1-4; D ambiguous. Germline V CDR1 and CDR2: LGHNT, FRNRAP. V lost 1 base and J lost 5, with 5 bases in between. The length of the CDR3 is 13 residues. The CDR3 sequence: CASGLGQNEKLFF. The CDR3 DNA reads as TGTGCTAGTGGTTTGGGGCAAAATGAAAAACTGTTTTTT.

V usage is TRBV7-9 and J usage is TRBJ2-1, with a possible D match to TRBD2 (6 bases). V lost 4 bases and J 1 base, leaving 11 bases between the germline ends. The CDR3 is 15 residues long. Looked up from germline, CDR1 is SEHNR and CDR2 is FQNEAQ (reference sequence). CDR3 nucleotides: TGTGCCAGCAGCTCTAGCGCACATTCCTACAATGAGCAGTTCTTC. It yields the protein CASSSSAHSYNEQFF.

This chain links TRBV7-9 with TRBJ1-3; no firm D call. The CDR3 runs to 14 residues. CDR1 SEHNR and CDR2 FQNEAQ come from the germline V gene (reference sequence). Deletions cut 3 bases from V and 4 bases from J, with 10 bases between. CDR3 loop: CASSFRERGNTIYF. The CDR3 DNA reads as TGTGCCAGCAGCTTTAGGGAGAGAGGAAACACCATATATTTT.

The rearrangement joins TRBV27 to TRBJ2-3; TRBD1 is a possible D gene (5 bases). The CDR3 totals 13 residues. Trimming took off 3 bases at V and 1 base at J, with 5 bases between the two ends. Germline V gene sequence: CDR1 MNHEY, CDR2 SMNVEV (reference sequence). The CDR3 spells CASSFRGTDTQYF. CDR3 nucleotides: TGTGCCAGCAGTTTCAGGGGCACAGATACGCAGTATTTT.

The genes are TRBV28 and TRBJ1-4; 8 nucleotides align to TRBD1. The CDR3 extends over 14 amino acids. Trimming removed 3 bases from V and 11 bases from J; junction bases left unmatched: 8. Germline V gives CDR1 MDHEN, CDR2 SYDVKM. The CDR3 loop reads CASSFNAGGPKLFF. CDR3 DNA: TGTGCCAGCAGTTTTAATGCAGGGGGCCCGAAACTGTTTTTT.